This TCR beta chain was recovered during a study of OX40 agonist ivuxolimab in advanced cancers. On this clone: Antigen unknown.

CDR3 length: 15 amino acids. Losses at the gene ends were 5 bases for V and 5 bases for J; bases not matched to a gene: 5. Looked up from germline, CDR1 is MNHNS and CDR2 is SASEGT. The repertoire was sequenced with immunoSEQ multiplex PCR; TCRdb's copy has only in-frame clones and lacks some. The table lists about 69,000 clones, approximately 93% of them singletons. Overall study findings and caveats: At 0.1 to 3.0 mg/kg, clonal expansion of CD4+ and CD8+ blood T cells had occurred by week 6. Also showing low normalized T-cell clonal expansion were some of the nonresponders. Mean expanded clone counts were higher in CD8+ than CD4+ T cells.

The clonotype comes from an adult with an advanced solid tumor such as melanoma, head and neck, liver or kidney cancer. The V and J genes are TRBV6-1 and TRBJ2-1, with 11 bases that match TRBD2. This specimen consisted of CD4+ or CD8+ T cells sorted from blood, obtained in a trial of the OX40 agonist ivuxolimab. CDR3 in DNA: TGTGCCAGCAGTCCTCTAGCGGGAGGTAACAATGAGCAGTTCTTC. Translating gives CASSPLAGGNNEQFF.